This T cell receptor beta chain was sequenced during a study of blood T cell repertoires in COVID-19. Across the study: COVID-19 samples from acute and convalescent phases originated in the United States, Italy and Spain. PBMCs, B-cell-depleted T cells, or T cells were the source of the cDNA or gDNA that made up the material.

V gave up 0 bases and J gave up 5 bases; unmatched junction bases: 8. This CDR3 region has 16 residues. Germline V lookup: CDR1 LGHDT, CDR2 YNNKEL (reference sequence). Original analysis: Amplification of reference gene primers was used by the study to estimate nucleated cell counts. This table comes from immunoSEQ multiplex PCR, and its TCRdb copy is limited to in-frame clones, with some not included. V and J calls plus clone size are reproduced from that table; the DNA served to infer D and trimming. The sample lists over 250,000 clones; about 87% were seen once. One Seattle source followed patients from active infection through their disease course.

The TCR comes from a woman in her forties or fifties with COVID-19, enrolled during active disease. The sequencing input was peripheral blood. This rearrangement joins TRBV3-1 (or the pseudogene TRBV3-2) to TRBJ1-2; 8 bases agree with TRBD1. The CDR3 coding sequence is TGTGCCAGCAGCCAAGATCTACTGACAGGGGTATATGGCTACACCTTC. Translated: CASSQDLLTGVYGYTF.